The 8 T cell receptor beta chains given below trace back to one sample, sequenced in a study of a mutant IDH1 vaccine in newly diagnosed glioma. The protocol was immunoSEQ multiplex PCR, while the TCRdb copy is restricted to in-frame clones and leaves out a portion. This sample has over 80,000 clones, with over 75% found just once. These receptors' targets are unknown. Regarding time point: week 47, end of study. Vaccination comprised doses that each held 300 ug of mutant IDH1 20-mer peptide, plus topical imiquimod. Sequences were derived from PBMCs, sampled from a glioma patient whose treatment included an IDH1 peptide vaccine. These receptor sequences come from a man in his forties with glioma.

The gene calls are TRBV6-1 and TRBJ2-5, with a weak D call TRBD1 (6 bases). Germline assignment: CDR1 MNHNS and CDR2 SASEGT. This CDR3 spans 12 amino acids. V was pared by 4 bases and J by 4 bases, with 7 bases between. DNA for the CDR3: TGTGCCAGCAGTGTCAGGGGAGAGACCCAGTACTTC. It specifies CASSVRGETQYF.

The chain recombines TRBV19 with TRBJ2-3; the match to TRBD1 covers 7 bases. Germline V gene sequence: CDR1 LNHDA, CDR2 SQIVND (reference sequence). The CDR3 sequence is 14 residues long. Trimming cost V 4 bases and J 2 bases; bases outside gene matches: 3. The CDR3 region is CASSRDSLTDTQYF. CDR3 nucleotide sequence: TGTGCCAGTAGTAGGGACAGCCTCACAGATACGCAGTATTTT. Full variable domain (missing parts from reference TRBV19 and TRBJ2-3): DGGITQSPKYLFRKEGQNVTLSCEQNLNHDAMYWYRQDPGQGLRLIYYSQIVNDFQKGDIAEGYSVSREKKESFPLTVTSAQKNPTAFYLCASSRDSLTDTQYFGPGTRLTVL.

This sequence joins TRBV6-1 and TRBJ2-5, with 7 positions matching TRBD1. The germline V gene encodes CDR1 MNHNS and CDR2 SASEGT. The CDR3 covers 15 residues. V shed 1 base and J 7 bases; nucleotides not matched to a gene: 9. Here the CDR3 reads CASSEGQGARGTQYF. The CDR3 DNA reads TGTGCCAGCAGTGAAGGACAGGGAGCTAGGGGGACCCAGTACTTC.

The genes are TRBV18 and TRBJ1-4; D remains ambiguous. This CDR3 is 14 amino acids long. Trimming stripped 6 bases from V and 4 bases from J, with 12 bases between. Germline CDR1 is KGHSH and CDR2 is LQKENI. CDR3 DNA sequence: TGTGCCAGCTCCGATGACTGGAGTAATGAAAAACTGTTTTTT. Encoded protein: CASSDDWSNEKLFF.

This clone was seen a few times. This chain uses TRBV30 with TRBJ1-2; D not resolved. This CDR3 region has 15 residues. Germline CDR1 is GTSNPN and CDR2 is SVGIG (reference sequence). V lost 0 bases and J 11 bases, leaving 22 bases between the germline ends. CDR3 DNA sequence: TGTGCCTGGAGTGTAAGGCGTCCTTCGCAGTTCGAATACACCTTC. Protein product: CAWSVRRPSQFEYTF.

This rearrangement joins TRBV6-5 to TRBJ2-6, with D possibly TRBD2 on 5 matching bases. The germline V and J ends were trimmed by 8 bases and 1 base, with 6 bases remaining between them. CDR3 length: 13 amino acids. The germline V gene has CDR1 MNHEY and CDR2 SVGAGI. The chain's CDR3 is CASRGSGANVLTF. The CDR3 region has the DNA TGTGCCAGCCGGGGTTCTGGGGCCAACGTCCTGACTTTC.

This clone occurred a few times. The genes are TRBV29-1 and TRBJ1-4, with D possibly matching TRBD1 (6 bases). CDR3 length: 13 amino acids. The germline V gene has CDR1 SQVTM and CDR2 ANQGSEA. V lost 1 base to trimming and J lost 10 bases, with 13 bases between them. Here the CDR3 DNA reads TGCAGCGTTGAAGGGGGGCCCGCCGGAAAACTGTTTTTT. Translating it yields CSVEGGPAGKLFF.

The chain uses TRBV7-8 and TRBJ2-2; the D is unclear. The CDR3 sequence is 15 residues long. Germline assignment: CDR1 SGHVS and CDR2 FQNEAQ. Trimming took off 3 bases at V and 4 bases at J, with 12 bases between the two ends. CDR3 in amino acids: CASSFPVPSTGELFF. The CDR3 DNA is TGTGCCAGCAGCTTTCCCGTACCCAGCACCGGGGAGCTGTTTTTT.